This TCR beta chain was obtained from a study of blood T cell repertoires in COVID-19. About the research overall: Acute-phase and convalescent COVID-19 samples originated in the United States, Italy and Spain. The cDNA or gDNA used as material had been derived from T cells, B-cell-depleted T cells, or PBMCs.

This clone was detected ten times or more. In the original workflow: The assay estimated nucleated cells by amplifying reference gene primers. TCRdb's table, derived via immunoSEQ multiplex PCR, lists solely in-frame clones and lacks some. From that table come the V and J calls and clone size; the DNA was used to work out D and trimming. The sample lists fewer than 120,000 clones; about 88% were seen once. This CDR3 contains 16 residues. J lost 5 bases, V lost 5 bases, and 8 bases had no gene match. Germline CDR1 is MDHEN and CDR2 is SYDVKM. The sample consisted of peripheral blood. The clonotype originates from a woman aged 45-65 years with acute or convalescent COVID-19. The chain combines TRBV28 with TRBJ1-4, with TRBD1 identical over 10 bases. The CDR3 loop is CASSLAGTGENEKLFF. CDR3 coding DNA: TGTGCCAGCAGTCTTGCCGGGACAGGGGAAAATGAAAAACTGTTTTTT.